The 25 T cell receptor beta chains below all came from one sample that was sequenced in a study of technical replicates of blood from a few donors (dated by TCRdb to 2017 to 2019). The library was produced with the immunoSEQ multiplex PCR assay. TCRdb re-hosts the immuneACCESS table, in-frame sequences only. Its copies lack some clones; in the studies checked, an unresolved V gene accounts for under half of them, and the cause for the rest is not known. For this sample there are more than 80,000 clones; 96% appear just once. The ten top clones hold about 0.33% of the sample. Source material: T cells isolated from PBMCs. These receptors all come from a human donor in good health.

The gene calls are TRBV27 and TRBJ2-1; D might be TRBD1 (6 bases). This CDR3 contains 13 residues. Between the trimmed V and J ends, which lost 5 bases and 7 bases, there was a span of 12 bases. Looked up from germline, CDR1 is MNHEY and CDR2 is SMNVEV (reference sequence). CDR3 in DNA: TGTGCCAGCAGTCCCGATCAGGGGAATGAGCAGTTCTTC. Its translation is CASSPDQGNEQFF.

The chain links TRBV30 to TRBJ2-7; no clear D gene. Germline V CDR1 and CDR2: GTSNPN, SVGIG (reference sequence). V gave up 0 bases and J gave up 2 bases, with 17 bases separating them. The CDR3 consists of 16 residues. The CDR3 reads CAWSVNSGKLPYEQYF. In nucleotides, the CDR3 is TGTGCCTGGAGTGTAAATTCGGGTAAATTGCCCTACGAGCAGTACTTC.

This chain links TRBV5-1 with TRBJ2-7; D is unresolved. V shed 4 bases and J shed 3 bases, with 14 bases lying between them. CDR1 and CDR2 (germline): SGHRS, YFSETQ. CDR3 length equals 14 residues. The CDR3 spells CASSTSGRFYEQYF. The CDR3 DNA follows: TGCGCCAGCAGCACATCAGGCAGATTCTACGAGCAGTACTTC.

V is TRBV28 and J is TRBJ1-1; D uncertain. There are 13 residues in the CDR3. Germline-derived CDR1 and CDR2 are MDHEN and SYDVKM. V shed 4 bases and J shed 1 base, with 7 bases lying between them. CDR3 sequence (DNA): TGTGCCAGCAGTTGGTACAGGAACACTGAAGCTTTCTTT. Translating gives CASSWYRNTEAFF.

The genes are TRBV30 and TRBJ2-5, with a tentative D call TRBD2 (7 bases). The CDR3 is 14 residues long. Trimming took off 5 bases at V and 1 base at J, with 14 bases between the two ends. Germline V gene lookup returns CDR1 GTSNPN and CDR2 SVGIG (reference sequence). This CDR3 reads CAWAVGGVQETQYF. The CDR3 region has the DNA TGTGCCTGGGCAGTAGGGGGGGTCCAAGAGACCCAGTACTTC.

The chain is built from TRBV5-1 and TRBJ2-7; possibly TRBD2 for D (6 bases). Germline V gives CDR1 SGHRS, CDR2 YFSETQ. This CDR3 spans 14 amino acids. V was shortened by 4 bases and J by 0 bases, with 11 bases between the two germline ends. CDR3 in amino acids: CASSVGGFSYEQYF. The CDR3 region has the DNA TGCGCCAGCAGCGTAGGAGGGTTCTCCTACGAGCAGTACTTC.

The chain uses TRBV10-3 and TRBJ2-6, with 8 bases fitting TRBD1. V trimming: 0 bases; J trimming: 2 bases; junction bases outside the gene matches: 9. CDR1 and CDR2 (germline): ENHRY, SYGVKD. The CDR3 spans 19 residues. The CDR3 region has the DNA TGTGCCATCAGTGAGTCATTTCGGACAGGGAAGCCTGGGGCCAACGTCCTGACTTTC. It specifies CAISESFRTGKPGANVLTF.

The chain uses TRBV4-2 and TRBJ2-5; tentatively, D is TRBD2 (6 bases). Germline CDR1 and CDR2: LGHNA and YNFKEQ. The CDR3 length is 15 residues. V was cut by 4 bases and J by 4 bases, with 16 bases left in between. CDR3 sequence reads: CASSPGTHSGETQYF. CDR3 in DNA: TGTGCCAGCAGCCCCGGGACTCACTCCGGAGAGACCCAGTACTTC.

The chain recombines TRBV27 with TRBJ1-4; D unclear. The CDR3 runs 14 residues. Germline CDR1 MNHEY, CDR2 SMNVEV (reference sequence). The ends were cut back, 1 base at V and 8 bases at J, with 11 bases in the middle. CDR3 sequence reads: CASSLYSYGEKLFF. The CDR3 nucleotides read TGTGCCAGCAGTTTATACAGTTATGGGGAAAAACTGTTTTTT.

The gene calls are TRBV6-5 and TRBJ1-4; D possibly corresponds to TRBD1 (5 bases). The germline V and J ends were trimmed by 6 bases and 6 bases, with 14 bases remaining between them. Germline CDR1 is MNHEY and CDR2 is SVGAGI. The CDR3 runs 14 residues. This CDR3 reads CASSAGTGDEKLFF. Here the CDR3 DNA reads TGTGCCAGCAGCGCCGGGACTGGTGATGAAAAACTGTTTTTT.

V is TRBV9 and J is TRBJ1-3; weak D call: TRBD1 (5 bases). The CDR3 runs 14 residues. Deletions cut 4 bases from V and 1 base from J, with 9 bases between. Germline V gene sequence: CDR1 SGDLS, CDR2 YYNGEE. CDR3 sequence reads: CASSLGGSGNTIYF. CDR3 DNA: TGTGCCAGCAGCCTGGGGGGGTCTGGAAACACCATATATTTT.

This chain joins TRBV4-2 and TRBJ1-2; 9 bases line up with TRBD1. This CDR3 is 15 amino acids long. Germline CDR1 is LGHNA and CDR2 is YNFKEQ. The trim removed 4 bases at V and 7 bases at J, leaving 10 bases unmatched. CDR3 coding DNA: TGTGCCAGCAGCCCGTGGACAGGGGAAGCCCCTGGCTACACCTTC. Residues: CASSPWTGEAPGYTF.

The chain has TRBV6-1 and TRBJ2-2; D is ambiguous. The CDR3 loop spans 16 amino acids. Trimming removed 0 bases from V and 0 bases from J, with 8 bases in between. The germline gives CDR1 MNHNS, CDR2 SASEGT. CDR3 protein: CASSEARISNTGELFF. Written as DNA, the CDR3 is TGTGCCAGCAGTGAAGCGCGCATTTCGAACACCGGGGAGCTGTTTTTT.

The chain couples TRBV5-1 to TRBJ2-1; D possibly corresponds to TRBD2 (6 bases). In germline, CDR1 is SGHRS, CDR2 YFSETQ. Trimming left V 2 bases short and J 0 bases short, with 12 bases between. The CDR3 sequence is 16 residues long. The chain's CDR3 is CASSFSGTASYNEQFF. The CDR3 nucleotides are TGCGCCAGCAGCTTCTCCGGGACTGCCTCCTACAATGAGCAGTTCTTC.

The chain is built from TRBV12-5 and TRBJ2-7, with unresolved D. The germline V and J ends were trimmed by 1 base and 3 bases, with 13 bases remaining between them. Germline V gene sequence: CDR1 LGHNT, CDR2 FRNRAP. This CDR3 has 15 amino acids. CDR3 region: CASGLDHQAIYEQYF. In DNA form, the CDR3 reads TGTGCTAGTGGTTTGGACCATCAAGCAATCTACGAGCAGTACTTC.

This chain connects TRBV29-1 to TRBJ2-1; the match to TRBD1 covers 9 bases. J lost 5 bases, V lost 4 bases, and 6 bases had no gene match. There are 14 residues in the CDR3. Germline V gene lookup returns CDR1 SQVTM and CDR2 ANQGSEA. This CDR3 is CSVARDRDNNEQFF. The CDR3 DNA is TGCAGCGTTGCTCGGGACAGGGACAACAATGAGCAGTTCTTC.

As DNA, the CDR3 is TGTGCCAGCGAGGGAAGGAATATGGACACTGAAGCTTTCTTT. It encodes CASEGRNMDTEAFF. The chain couples TRBV9 to TRBJ1-1; D gene uncertain. Germline values: CDR1 SGDLS, CDR2 YYNGEE. CDR3 length equals 14 residues. The V end lost 7 bases, the J end lost 3 bases, and 16 bases lay between the germline ends.

The chain has TRBV2 and TRBJ1-5; D unclear. Trimming stripped 6 bases from V and 4 bases from J, with 16 bases between. Germline assignment: CDR1 SNHLY and CDR2 FYNNEI. This CDR3 spans 15 amino acids. CDR3 DNA: TGTGCCAGCAGCGGCGGCGGCGGGCCTAATCAGCCCCAGCATTTT. The encoded protein is CASSGGGGPNQPQHF. The whole variable domain, remainder taken from reference TRBV2 and TRBJ1-5, is EPEVTQTPSHQVTQMGQEVILRCVPISNHLYFYWYRQILGQKVEFLVSFYNNEISEKSEIFDDQFSVERPDGSNFTLKIRSTKLEDSAMYFCASSGGGGPNQPQHFGDGTRLSIL.

CDR3 loop: CSAREHYEQYF. CDR3 sequence (DNA): TGCAGTGCTAGAGAACACTACGAGCAGTACTTC. This chain connects TRBV20-1 to TRBJ2-7, with D unresolved. Germline CDR1 reads DFQATT; CDR2 reads SNEGSKA (reference sequence). This CDR3 contains 11 residues. V lost 0 bases to trimming and J lost 3 bases, with 3 bases between them.

This clone was found a few times. The chain joins TRBV12-5 to TRBJ1-2, with D unclear. Germline CDR1 reads LGHNT; CDR2 reads FRNRAP. Trimming stripped 4 bases from V and 2 bases from J, with 2 bases between. The CDR3 consists of 11 residues. The CDR3 region is CASGSNYGYTF. The DNA of the CDR3 is TGTGCTAGTGGTTCGAACTATGGCTACACCTTC. The whole variable domain, filled in from reference TRBV12-5 and TRBJ1-2, reads DARVTQTPRHKVTEMGQEVTMRCQPILGHNTVFWYRQTMMQGLELLAYFRNRAPLDDSGMPKDRFSAEMPDATLATLKIQPSEPRDSAVYFCASGSNYGYTFGSGTRLTVV.

The chain joins TRBV7-9 to TRBJ1-2; D gene uncertain. Germline V gene lookup returns CDR1 SEHNR and CDR2 FQNEAQ (reference sequence). V was pared by 1 base and J by 5 bases, with 5 bases between. The CDR3 has 12 amino acids. The CDR3 protein is CASSLGAYGYTF. DNA of the CDR3: TGTGCCAGCAGCTTAGGGGCGTATGGCTACACCTTC.

This chain connects TRBV6-5 to TRBJ2-7, with no clear D. The CDR3 has 14 residues. Deletions cut 5 bases from V and 0 bases from J, with 11 bases between. Germline values: CDR1 MNHEY, CDR2 SVGAGI. In nucleotides, the CDR3 is TGTGCCAGCAGTCTCGTAGTTGACTCCTACGAGCAGTACTTC. It encodes CASSLVVDSYEQYF.

CDR3 residues: CASEIPGLAQYF. The CDR3 coding sequence is TGTGCCAGCGAAATCCCAGGTTTGGCTCAGTACTTC. This rearrangement joins TRBV25-1 to TRBJ2-4; D is unclear. Per the germline V gene, CDR1 is MGHDK and CDR2 is SYGVNS. Trimming took 8 bases from V and 12 from J, leaving 17 bases between them. The CDR3 has 12 amino acids.

The rearrangement joins TRBV15 to TRBJ2-1; D ambiguous. V lost 6 bases, J lost 0 bases, and 21 bases lay in between. Per the germline V gene, CDR1 is LNHNV and CDR2 is YYDKDF (reference sequence). This CDR3 comprises 18 residues. CDR3 DNA sequence: TGTGCCACCAGTGATATCGGTTCAATGAGGAGCTCCTACAATGAGCAGTTCTTC. This gives the protein CATSDIGSMRSSYNEQFF.

The chain employs TRBV5-1 and TRBJ2-7; no clear D gene. V lost 3 bases and J lost 2, with 9 bases in between. CDR3 length equals 13 residues. CDR1 is SGHRS, CDR2 YFSETQ, per germline. The CDR3 DNA reads TGCGCCAGCAGCTCGCAACGGGCCTACGAGCAGTACTTC. Encoded protein: CASSSQRAYEQYF.